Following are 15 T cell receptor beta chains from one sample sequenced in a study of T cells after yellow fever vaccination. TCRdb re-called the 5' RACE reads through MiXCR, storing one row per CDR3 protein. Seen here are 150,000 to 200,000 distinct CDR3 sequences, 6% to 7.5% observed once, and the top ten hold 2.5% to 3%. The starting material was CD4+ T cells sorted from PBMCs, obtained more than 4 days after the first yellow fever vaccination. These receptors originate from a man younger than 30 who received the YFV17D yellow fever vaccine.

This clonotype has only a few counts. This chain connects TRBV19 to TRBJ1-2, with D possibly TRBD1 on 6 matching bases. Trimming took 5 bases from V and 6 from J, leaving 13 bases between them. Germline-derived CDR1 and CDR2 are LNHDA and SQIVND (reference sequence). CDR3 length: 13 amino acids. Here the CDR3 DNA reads TGTGCCAGTAGTCCGGACAGAGTCGATGGCTACACCTTC. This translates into CASSPDRVDGYTF. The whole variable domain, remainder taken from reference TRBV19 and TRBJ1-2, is DGGITQSPKYLFRKEGQNVTLSCEQNLNHDAMYWYRQDPGQGLRLIYYSQIVNDFQKGDIAEGYSVSREKKESFPLTVTSAQKNPTAFYLCASSPDRVDGYTFGSGTRLTVV.

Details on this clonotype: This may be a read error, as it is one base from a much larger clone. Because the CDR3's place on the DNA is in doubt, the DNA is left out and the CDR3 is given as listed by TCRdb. The CDR3 sequence: CASILGEWGYTF. The gene calls are TRBV12-3 or TRBV12-4 and TRBJ1-2; the tabulated D call, TRBD1, remains unverified against the DNA. Counting both end residues, the CDR3 totals 12 amino acids.

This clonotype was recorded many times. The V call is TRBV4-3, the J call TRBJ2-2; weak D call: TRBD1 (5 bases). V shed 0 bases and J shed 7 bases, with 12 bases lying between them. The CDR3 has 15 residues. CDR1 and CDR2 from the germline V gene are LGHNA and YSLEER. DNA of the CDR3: TGCGCCAGCAGCCAAGACTCAGGGTTGTTCGGGGAGCTGTTTTTT. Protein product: CASSQDSGLFGELFF.

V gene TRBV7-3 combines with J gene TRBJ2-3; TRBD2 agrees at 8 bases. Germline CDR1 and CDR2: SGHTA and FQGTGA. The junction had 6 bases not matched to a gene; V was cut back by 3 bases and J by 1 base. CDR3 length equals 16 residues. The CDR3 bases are TGTGCCAGCAGCTTCGGGAGCGGGGGACGCACAGATACGCAGTATTTT. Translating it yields CASSFGSGGRTDTQYF.

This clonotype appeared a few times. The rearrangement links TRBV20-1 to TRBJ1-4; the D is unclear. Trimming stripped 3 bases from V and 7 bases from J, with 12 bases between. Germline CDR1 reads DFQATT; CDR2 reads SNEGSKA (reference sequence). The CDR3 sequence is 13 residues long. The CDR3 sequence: CSASHHKGEKLFF. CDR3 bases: TGCAGTGCTAGCCACCATAAGGGTGAAAAACTGTTTTTT.

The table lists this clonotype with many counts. CDR3 loop: CASRSSGGTYNEQFF. As DNA, the CDR3 is TGCGCCAGCAGATCTAGCGGGGGGACTTACAATGAGCAGTTCTTC. V and J are TRBV5-1 and TRBJ2-1; 11 bases are shared with TRBD2. The V gene's germline CDR1 is SGHRS and CDR2 YFSETQ. This CDR3 has 15 amino acids. V shed 5 bases, J shed 4 bases, and the junction held 5 bases outside the gene matches.

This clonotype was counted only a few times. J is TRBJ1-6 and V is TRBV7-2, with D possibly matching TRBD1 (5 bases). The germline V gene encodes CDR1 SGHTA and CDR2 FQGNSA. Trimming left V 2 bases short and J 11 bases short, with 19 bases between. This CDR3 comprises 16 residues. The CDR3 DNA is TGTGCCAGCAGCTTAACATCCGGGGCAGATCTGGCACCCCTCCACTTT. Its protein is CASSLTSGADLAPLHF.

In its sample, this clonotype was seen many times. The CDR3 nucleotides are TGCAGTGCTAGAGAAAGACAGGGCGACGAGCAGTACTTC. Amino acid sequence: CSARERQGDEQYF. This chain connects TRBV20-1 to TRBJ2-7; 7 nucleotides align to TRBD1. The V and J ends lost 0 bases and 5 bases, in that order; junction bases with no gene match: 4. Germline V gene sequence: CDR1 DFQATT, CDR2 SNEGSKA (reference sequence). This CDR3 is 13 amino acids long.

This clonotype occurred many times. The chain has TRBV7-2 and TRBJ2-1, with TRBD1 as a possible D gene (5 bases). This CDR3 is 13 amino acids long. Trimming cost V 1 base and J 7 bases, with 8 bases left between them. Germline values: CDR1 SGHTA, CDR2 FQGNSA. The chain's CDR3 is CASSLVAGNEQFF. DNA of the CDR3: TGTGCCAGCAGCTTAGTAGCAGGGAATGAGCAGTTCTTC.

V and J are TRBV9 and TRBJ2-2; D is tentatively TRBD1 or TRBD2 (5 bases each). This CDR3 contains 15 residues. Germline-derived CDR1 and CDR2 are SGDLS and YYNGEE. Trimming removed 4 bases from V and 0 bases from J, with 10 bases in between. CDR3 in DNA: TGTGCCAGCAGCTCCAGGGACGCGAACACCGGGGAGCTGTTTTTT. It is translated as CASSSRDANTGELFF. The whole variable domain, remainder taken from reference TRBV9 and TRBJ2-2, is DSGVTQTPKHLITATGQRVTLRCSPRSGDLSVYWYQQSLDQGLQFLIQYYNGEERAKGNILERFSAQQFPDLHSELNLSSLELGDSALYFCASSSRDANTGELFFGEGSRLTVL.

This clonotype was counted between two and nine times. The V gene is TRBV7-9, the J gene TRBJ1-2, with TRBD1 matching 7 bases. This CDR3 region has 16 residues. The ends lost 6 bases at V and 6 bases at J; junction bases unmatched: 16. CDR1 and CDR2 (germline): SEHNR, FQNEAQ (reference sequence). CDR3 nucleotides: TGTGCCAGCAGTTCGATCCAGGGGGACTACCCGAATGGCTACACCTTC. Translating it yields CASSSIQGDYPNGYTF.

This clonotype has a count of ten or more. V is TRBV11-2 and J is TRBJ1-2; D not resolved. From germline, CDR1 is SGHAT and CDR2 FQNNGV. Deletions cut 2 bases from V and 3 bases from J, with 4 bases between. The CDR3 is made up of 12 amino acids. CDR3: CASSLSDYGYTF. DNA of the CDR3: TGTGCCAGCAGCTTATCCGACTATGGCTACACCTTC.

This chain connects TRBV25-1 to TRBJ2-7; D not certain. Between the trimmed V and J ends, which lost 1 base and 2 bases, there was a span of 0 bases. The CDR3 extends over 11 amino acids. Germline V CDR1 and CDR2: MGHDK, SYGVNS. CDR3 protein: CASSESYEQYF. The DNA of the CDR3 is TGTGCCAGCAGTGAATCCTACGAGCAGTACTTC.

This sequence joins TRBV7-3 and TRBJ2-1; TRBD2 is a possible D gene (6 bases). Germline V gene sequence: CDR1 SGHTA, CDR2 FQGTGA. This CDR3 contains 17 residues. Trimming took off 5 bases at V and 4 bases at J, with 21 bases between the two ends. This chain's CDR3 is CASSLPFSSGSYNEQFF. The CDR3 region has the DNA TGTGCCAGCAGCCTACCGTTTTCAAGCGGGTCATACAATGAGCAGTTCTTC.

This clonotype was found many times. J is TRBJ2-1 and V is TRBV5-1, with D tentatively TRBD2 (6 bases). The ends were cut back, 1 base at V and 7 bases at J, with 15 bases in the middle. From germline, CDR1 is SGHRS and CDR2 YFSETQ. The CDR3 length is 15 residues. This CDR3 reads CASSLTVPRGNEQFF. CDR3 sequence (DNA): TGCGCCAGCAGCTTGACAGTTCCCCGGGGGAATGAGCAGTTCTTC. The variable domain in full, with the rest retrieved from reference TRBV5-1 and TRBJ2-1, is KAGVTQTPRYLIKTRGQQVTLSCSPISGHRSVSWYQQTPGQGLQFLFEYFSETQRNKGNFPGRFSGRQFSNSRSEMNVSTLELGDSALYLCASSLTVPRGNEQFFGPGTRLTVL.